One and the same sample provided the 17 T cell receptor beta chains below, sequenced in a study of cytotoxic CD8 clonotypes in ibrutinib-treated CLL. Generated by immunoSEQ multiplex PCR, the TCRdb table keeps only in-frame clones and is missing some. Found here are hundreds of thousands of clones, roughly 70% of them singletons; the top ten hold just over 15%. Specimen: PBMCs, collected after 24 months of ibrutinib treatment. These receptor sequences come from a human donor with chronic lymphocytic leukemia.

V is TRBV7-2 and J is TRBJ2-1; unclear D gene. V lost 1 base and J 10 bases, leaving 8 bases between the germline ends. Germline V CDR1 and CDR2: SGHTA, FQGNSA. CDR3 length equals 12 residues. CDR3 coding DNA: TGTGCCAGCAGCTTAGAAGCCTTGGAGCAGTTCTTC. This gives the protein CASSLEALEQFF.

This sequence joins TRBV9 and TRBJ2-3; TRBD1 agrees at 7 bases. Per germline, CDR1 SGDLS and CDR2 YYNGEE. This CDR3 region has 16 residues. V trimming: 0 bases; J trimming: 0 bases; junction bases outside the gene matches: 4. This CDR3 is CASSVVGTASTDTQYF. CDR3 nucleotides: TGTGCCAGCAGCGTAGTCGGGACAGCCAGCACAGATACGCAGTATTTT.

The chain uses TRBV7-6 and TRBJ1-2; 10 bases map to TRBD1. Germline CDR1 and CDR2: SGHVS and FNYEAQ. Trimming removed 6 bases from V and 7 bases from J; junction bases left unmatched: 5. This CDR3 is built from 13 residues. CDR3 sequence reads: CASSGGQGGGYTF. The CDR3 DNA follows: TGTGCCAGCAGTGGCGGACAGGGGGGTGGCTACACCTTC.

The V gene is TRBV5-1, the J gene TRBJ2-1, with 9 bases aligning to TRBD2. Germline assignment: CDR1 SGHRS and CDR2 YFSETQ. V was clipped by 1 base and J by 8 bases; unmatched bases: 4. The CDR3 consists of 14 residues. CDR3 DNA: TGCGCCAGCAGCTTGCTAGCGGGGTGGGATGAGCAGTTCTTC. Amino acid sequence: CASSLLAGWDEQFF.

The chain joins TRBV2 to TRBJ2-1; D remains ambiguous. The CDR3 sequence is 10 residues long. V lost 11 bases, J lost 11 bases, and 13 bases lay in between. Germline lookup yields CDR1 SNHLY and CDR2 FYNNEI. Written as DNA, the CDR3 is TGTGCCCTTAACAGTCCTCAGCAGTTCTTC. Translating it yields CALNSPQQFF.

The chain uses TRBV28 and TRBJ1-1, with TRBD1 as a possible D gene (5 bases). This CDR3 has 14 amino acids. Germline assignment: CDR1 MDHEN and CDR2 SYDVKM. V was shortened by 5 bases and J by 4 bases, with 14 bases between the two germline ends. The CDR3 nucleotides read TGTGCCAGCAGTATTTCGACAGCGGGCACTGAAGCTTTCTTT. As protein: CASSISTAGTEAFF.

The chain carries TRBV7-9 and TRBJ2-2; possibly TRBD2 for D (5 bases). The CDR3 has 18 amino acids. CDR1 and CDR2 (germline): SEHNR, FQNEAQ (reference sequence). Between the trimmed V and J ends, which lost 5 bases and 5 bases, there was a span of 24 bases. CDR3 nucleotide sequence: TGTGCCAGCAGCGCTAAGACAAAAGTGGGAGCCACAACCGGGGAGCTGTTTTTT. Its translation: CASSAKTKVGATTGELFF.

This chain connects TRBV11-2 to TRBJ2-6; TRBD1 matches 9 bases. The length of the CDR3 is 19 residues. The ends lost 2 bases at V and 0 bases at J; junction bases unmatched: 8. Germline CDR1 and CDR2: SGHAT and FQNNGV. The CDR3 sequence: CASSLRRDRVGSGANVLTF. As DNA, the CDR3 is TGTGCCAGCAGCTTAAGAAGGGACAGGGTGGGCTCTGGGGCCAACGTCCTGACTTTC.

The rearrangement links TRBV28 to TRBJ1-3; 9 bases align to TRBD1. The CDR3 length is 16 residues. CDR1 and CDR2 from the germline V gene are MDHEN and SYDVKM. V dropped 6 bases and J dropped 2; count of bases not matched to a gene: 8. The CDR3 DNA follows: TGTGCCAGCAGGCTACTTAGGACAGGGGCTGGAAACACCATATATTTT. Translating it yields CASRLLRTGAGNTIYF.

The V call is TRBV25-1, the J call TRBJ2-1; no clear D. The CDR3 runs 15 residues. Per the germline V gene, CDR1 is MGHDK and CDR2 is SYGVNS. Trimming pared 0 bases from V and 2 bases from J, leaving 8 bases between. The CDR3 reads CASSEYGGTYNEQFF. The DNA for the CDR3 is TGTGCCAGCAGTGAATACGGCGGTACCTACAATGAGCAGTTCTTC.

The V gene is TRBV5-1, the J gene TRBJ2-6; perhaps TRBD2 as D (5 bases). The germline gives CDR1 SGHRS, CDR2 YFSETQ. The CDR3 is 16 residues long. The germline V and J ends were trimmed by 2 bases and 4 bases, with 13 bases remaining between them. In DNA, the CDR3 is TGCGCCAGCAGCTTCGGCGGGCTCGGCGGGGCCAACGTCCTGACTTTC. Its protein is CASSFGGLGGANVLTF.

As for this clone: This specimen includes other DNA sequences encoding the same CDR3. The rearrangement uses TRBV6-6 and TRBJ1-1; perhaps TRBD1 as D (5 bases). The V end was cut by 4 bases, the J end by 1 base, with 7 bases between. The germline gives CDR1 MNHNY, CDR2 SVGAGI (reference sequence). This CDR3 has 13 residues. The CDR3 spells CASSFDRNTEAFF. CDR3 coding DNA: TGTGCCAGCAGTTTCGACAGGAACACTGAAGCTTTCTTT.

V is TRBV7-1 and J is TRBJ2-5; a weak D match, TRBD1 (5 bases). TRBV7-1 is filed as an ORF, its function uncertain. Trimming left V 5 bases short and J 1 base short, with 20 bases between. This CDR3 has 17 amino acids. The CDR3 sequence: CASSVGATSLVQETQYF. CDR3 bases: TGTGCCAGCAGCGTAGGGGCGACTTCGCTAGTCCAAGAGACCCAGTACTTC.

The V call is TRBV6-5, the J call TRBJ2-7, with 10 bases fitting TRBD1. Germline CDR1 reads MNHEY; CDR2 reads SVGAGI. CDR3 length equals 14 residues. Unmatched junction bases numbered 8, after V lost 8 bases and J lost 4 bases. CDR3 sequence: CASCRGDRGYEQYF. The CDR3 region has the DNA TGTGCCAGCTGCCGCGGGGACAGGGGATACGAGCAGTACTTC.

As DNA, the CDR3 is TGTGCCAGCCGAACACCTGCAACTAATGAAAAACTGTTTTTT. Encoded protein: CASRTPATNEKLFF. The rearrangement uses TRBV28 and TRBJ1-4, with D uncertain. Per the germline V gene, CDR1 is MDHEN and CDR2 is SYDVKM. This CDR3 spans 14 amino acids. V lost 8 bases, J lost 0 bases, and 10 bases lay in between.

This clone was recorded only once. The chain joins TRBV20-1 to TRBJ2-1; D not certain. Trimming removed 7 bases from V and 9 bases from J, with 13 bases in between. The germline gives CDR1 DFQATT, CDR2 SNEGSKA (reference sequence). The CDR3 totals 11 residues. The CDR3 reads CSVRTHTEQFF. The CDR3 nucleotides are TGCAGTGTTAGGACCCACACTGAGCAGTTCTTC.

The chain uses TRBV28 and TRBJ1-2, with a tentative D call TRBD1 (6 bases). Germline V gene data show CDR1 as MDHEN and CDR2 as SYDVKM. V lost 2 bases, J lost 7 bases, and 17 bases lay in between. This CDR3 has 15 amino acids. The CDR3 sequence: CASSLNPGRGGGYTF. Here the CDR3 DNA reads TGTGCCAGCAGTTTAAACCCTGGCAGGGGAGGTGGCTACACCTTC.